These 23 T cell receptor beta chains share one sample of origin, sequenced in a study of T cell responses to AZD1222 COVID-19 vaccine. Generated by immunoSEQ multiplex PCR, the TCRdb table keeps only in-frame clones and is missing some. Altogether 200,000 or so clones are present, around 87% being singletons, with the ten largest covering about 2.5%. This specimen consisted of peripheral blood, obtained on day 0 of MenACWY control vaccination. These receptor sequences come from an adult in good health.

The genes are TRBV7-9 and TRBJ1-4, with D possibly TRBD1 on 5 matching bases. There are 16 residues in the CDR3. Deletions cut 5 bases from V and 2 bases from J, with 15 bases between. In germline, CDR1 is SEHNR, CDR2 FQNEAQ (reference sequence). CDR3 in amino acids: CASSQGSWGTNEKLFF. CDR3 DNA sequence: TGTGCCAGCAGCCAGGGTTCGTGGGGGACTAATGAAAAACTGTTTTTT.

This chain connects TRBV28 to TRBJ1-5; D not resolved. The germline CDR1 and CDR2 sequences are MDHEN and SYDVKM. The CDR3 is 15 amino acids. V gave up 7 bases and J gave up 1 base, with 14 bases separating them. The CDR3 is CASTSGPMSNQPQHF. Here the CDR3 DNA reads TGTGCCAGCACCTCCGGGCCCATGAGCAATCAGCCCCAGCATTTT.

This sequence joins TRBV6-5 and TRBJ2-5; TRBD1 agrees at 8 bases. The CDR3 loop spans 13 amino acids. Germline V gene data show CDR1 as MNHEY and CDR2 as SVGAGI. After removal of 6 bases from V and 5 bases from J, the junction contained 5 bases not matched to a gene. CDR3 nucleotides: TGTGCCAGCAGATCGACAGGGGAGGAGACCCAGTACTTC. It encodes CASRSTGEETQYF.

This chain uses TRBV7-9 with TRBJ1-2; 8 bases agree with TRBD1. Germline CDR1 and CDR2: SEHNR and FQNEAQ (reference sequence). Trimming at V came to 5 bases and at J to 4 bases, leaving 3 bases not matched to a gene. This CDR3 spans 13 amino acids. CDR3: CASSPDRVYGYTF. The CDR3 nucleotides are TGTGCCAGCAGCCCGGACAGGGTCTATGGCTACACCTTC.

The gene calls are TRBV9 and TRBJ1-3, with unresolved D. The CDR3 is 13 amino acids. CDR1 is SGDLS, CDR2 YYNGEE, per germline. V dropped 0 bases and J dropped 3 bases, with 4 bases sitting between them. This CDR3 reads CASSVAVGNTIYF. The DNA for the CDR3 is TGTGCCAGCAGCGTAGCAGTTGGAAACACCATATATTTT. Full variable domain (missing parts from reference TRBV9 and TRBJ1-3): DSGVTQTPKHLITATGQRVTLRCSPRSGDLSVYWYQQSLDQGLQFLIQYYNGEERAKGNILERFSAQQFPDLHSELNLSSLELGDSALYFCASSVAVGNTIYFGEGSWLTVV.

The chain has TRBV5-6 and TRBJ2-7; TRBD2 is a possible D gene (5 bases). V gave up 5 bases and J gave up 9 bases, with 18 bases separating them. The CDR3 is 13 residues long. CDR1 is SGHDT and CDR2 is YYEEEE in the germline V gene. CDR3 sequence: CASSGTGSPAQYF. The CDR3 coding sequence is TGTGCCAGCAGTGGCACGGGGAGCCCTGCGCAGTACTTC.

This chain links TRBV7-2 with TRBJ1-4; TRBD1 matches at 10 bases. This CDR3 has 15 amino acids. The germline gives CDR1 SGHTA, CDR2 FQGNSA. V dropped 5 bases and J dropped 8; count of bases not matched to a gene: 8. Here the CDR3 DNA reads TGTGCCAGCAGCCCCAGACAGGGGGCACGGGAAAAACTGTTTTTT. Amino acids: CASSPRQGAREKLFF.

The CDR3 loop reads CASSPGWGQGAQYF. The CDR3 DNA reads as TGTGCCAGCAGTCCGGGGTGGGGCCAGGGGGCCCAGTACTTC. The V and J genes are TRBV9 and TRBJ2-5, with TRBD1 matching over 7 bases. CDR3 length equals 14 residues. V lost 5 bases to trimming and J lost 9 bases; unmatched junction nucleotides: 13. CDR1 SGDLS and CDR2 YYNGEE come from the germline V gene.

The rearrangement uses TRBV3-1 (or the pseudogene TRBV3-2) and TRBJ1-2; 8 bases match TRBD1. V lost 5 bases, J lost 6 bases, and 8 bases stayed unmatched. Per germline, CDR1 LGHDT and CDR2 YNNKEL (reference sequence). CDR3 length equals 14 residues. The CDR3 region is CASSRRTGQDGYTF. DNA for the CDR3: TGTGCCAGCAGCAGACGGACAGGGCAGGATGGCTACACCTTC.

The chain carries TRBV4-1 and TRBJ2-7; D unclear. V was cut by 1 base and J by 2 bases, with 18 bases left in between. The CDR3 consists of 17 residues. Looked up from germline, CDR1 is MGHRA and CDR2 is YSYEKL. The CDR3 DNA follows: TGCGCCAGCAGCCAAGGGATGGCAAGGGATACAACCTACGAGCAGTACTTC. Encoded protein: CASSQGMARDTTYEQYF.

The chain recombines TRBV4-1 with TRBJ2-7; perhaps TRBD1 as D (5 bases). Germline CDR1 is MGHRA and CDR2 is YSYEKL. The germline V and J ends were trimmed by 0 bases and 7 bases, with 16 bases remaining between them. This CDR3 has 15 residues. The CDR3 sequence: CASSQDSGPLREQYF. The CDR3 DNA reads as TGCGCCAGCAGCCAAGATTCAGGGCCTTTAAGGGAGCAGTACTTC.

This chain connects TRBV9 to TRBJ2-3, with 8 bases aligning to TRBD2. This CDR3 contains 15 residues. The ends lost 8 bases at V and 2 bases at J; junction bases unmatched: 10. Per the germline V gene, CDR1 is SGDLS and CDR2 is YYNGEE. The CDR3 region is CASNGGERNTDTQYF. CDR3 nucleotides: TGTGCCAGTAACGGGGGGGAGAGAAACACAGATACGCAGTATTTT.

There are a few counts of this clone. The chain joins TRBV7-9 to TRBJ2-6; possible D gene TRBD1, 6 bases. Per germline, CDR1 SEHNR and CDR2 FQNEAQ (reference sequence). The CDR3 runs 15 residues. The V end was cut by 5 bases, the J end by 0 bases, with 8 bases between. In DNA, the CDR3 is TGTGCCAGCAGCAAACAGGGCTCTGGGGCCAACGTCCTGACTTTC. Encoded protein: CASSKQGSGANVLTF.

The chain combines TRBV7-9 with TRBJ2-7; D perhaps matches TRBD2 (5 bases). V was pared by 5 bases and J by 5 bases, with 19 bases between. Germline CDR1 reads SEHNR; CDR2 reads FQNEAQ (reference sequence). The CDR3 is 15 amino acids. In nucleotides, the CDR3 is TGTGCCAGCAGCCCGAAAAGAAGGGCCGGGGACGAGCAGTACTTC. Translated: CASSPKRRAGDEQYF. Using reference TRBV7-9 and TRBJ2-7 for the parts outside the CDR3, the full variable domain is DTGVSQNPRHKITKRGQNVTFRCDPISEHNRLYWYRQTLGQGPEFLTYFQNEAQLEKSRLLSDRFSAERPKGSFSTLEIQRTEQGDSAMYLCASSPKRRAGDEQYFGPGTRLTVT.

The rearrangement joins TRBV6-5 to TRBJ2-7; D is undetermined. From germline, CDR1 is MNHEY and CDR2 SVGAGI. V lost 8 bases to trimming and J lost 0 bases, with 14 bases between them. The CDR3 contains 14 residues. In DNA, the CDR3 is TGTGCCAGCGGCCTTGACCCGAGCTCCTACGAGCAGTACTTC. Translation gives CASGLDPSSYEQYF.

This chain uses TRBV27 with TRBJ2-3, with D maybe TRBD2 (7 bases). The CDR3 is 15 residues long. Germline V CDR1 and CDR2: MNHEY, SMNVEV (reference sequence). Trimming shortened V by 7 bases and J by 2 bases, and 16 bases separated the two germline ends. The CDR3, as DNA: TGTGCCAGCATCCGCGGAGGGGGGGTCACAGATACGCAGTATTTT. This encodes CASIRGGGVTDTQYF.

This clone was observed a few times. The CDR3 region has the DNA TGTGCCAGCAGCTTAAGTCTAGGTCACGCCGAGCAGTACTTC. Residues: CASSLSLGHAEQYF. J is TRBJ2-7 and V is TRBV7-9; D is uncertain. The CDR3 runs to 14 residues. The germline V and J ends were trimmed by 2 bases and 6 bases, with 14 bases remaining between them. Germline values: CDR1 SEHNR, CDR2 FQNEAQ (reference sequence).

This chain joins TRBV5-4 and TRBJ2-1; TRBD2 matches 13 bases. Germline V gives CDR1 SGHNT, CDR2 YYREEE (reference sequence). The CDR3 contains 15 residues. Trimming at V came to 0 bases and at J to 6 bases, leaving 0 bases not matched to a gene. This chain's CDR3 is CASSLGLAGGNEQFF. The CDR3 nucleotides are TGTGCCAGCAGCTTGGGACTAGCGGGGGGCAATGAGCAGTTCTTC.

CDR3 DNA sequence: TGTGCCAGCAGCTTAGCTACAGGGGGTAATTCACCCCTCCACTTT. Protein product: CASSLATGGNSPLHF. V gene TRBV11-2 combines with J gene TRBJ1-6; 8 bases line up with TRBD1. CDR1 is SGHAT and CDR2 is FQNNGV in the germline V gene. The CDR3 has 15 amino acids. J gave up 6 bases and V 1 base, and 2 bases lay outside the gene matches.

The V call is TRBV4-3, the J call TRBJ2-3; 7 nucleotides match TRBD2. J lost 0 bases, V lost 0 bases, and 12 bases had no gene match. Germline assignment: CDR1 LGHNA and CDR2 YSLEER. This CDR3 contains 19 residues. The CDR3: CASSQDNIVGRGSTDTQYF. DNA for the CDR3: TGCGCCAGCAGCCAAGATAACATAGTGGGGCGGGGGAGCACAGATACGCAGTATTTT.

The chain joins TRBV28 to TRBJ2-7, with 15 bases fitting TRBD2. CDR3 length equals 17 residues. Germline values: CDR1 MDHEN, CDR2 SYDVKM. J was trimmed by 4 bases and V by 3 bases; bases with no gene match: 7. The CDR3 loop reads CASSFRTSGRAFYEQYF. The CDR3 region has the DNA TGTGCCAGCAGTTTCAGGACTAGCGGGAGGGCCTTTTACGAGCAGTACTTC.

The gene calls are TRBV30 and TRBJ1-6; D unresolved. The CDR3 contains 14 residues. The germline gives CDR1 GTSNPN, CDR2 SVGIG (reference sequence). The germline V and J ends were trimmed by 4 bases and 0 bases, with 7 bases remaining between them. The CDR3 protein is CAWIESSYNSPLHF. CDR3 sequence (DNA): TGTGCCTGGATTGAGAGCTCCTATAATTCACCCCTCCACTTT.

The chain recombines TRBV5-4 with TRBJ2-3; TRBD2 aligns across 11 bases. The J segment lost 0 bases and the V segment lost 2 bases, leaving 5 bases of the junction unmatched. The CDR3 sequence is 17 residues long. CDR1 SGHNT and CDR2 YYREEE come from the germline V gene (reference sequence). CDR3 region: CASSFRLAGYSTDTQYF. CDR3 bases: TGTGCCAGCAGCTTCCGACTAGCGGGGTATAGCACAGATACGCAGTATTTT.